Listed below are T cell receptor beta chains from one sample, sequenced in a study of T cells in Graves' hyperthyroidism and ophthalmopathy. A single record per CDR3 protein comes from TCRdb applying MiXCR to the multiplex PCR reads. This sample has some 510,000 distinct CDR3 sequences; more than 20% occur once, and the top ten carry roughly 29%. Sequencing used blood. The receptors stem from a man between 18 and 35 years old with Graves' hyperthyroidism. Each CDR3 is given with its conserved first and last residue. Each record gives: CDR3 protein, CDR3 DNA, V gene, D gene, clone size, J gene. D genes are given only for firm matches. Only part of the rows carry a size: once, few, many, or a class if the clone is expanded.

CATTTVNTEAFF	TGTGCCACCACAACAGTTAACACTGAAGCTTTCTTT	TRBV24-1	-	-	TRBJ1-1
CASSSNRGRNYGYTF	TGTGCCAGCAGCTCAAACAGGGGGCGAAACTATGGCTACACCTTC	TRBV11-2	TRBD1	-	TRBJ1-2
CASSLRDGGNQPQHF	TGTGCCAGCAGTTTACGCGACGGAGGGAATCAGCCCCAGCATTTT	TRBV28	-	many	TRBJ1-5
CSVGADVYGYTF	TGCAGCGTCGGCGCGGACGTCTATGGCTACACCTTC	TRBV29-1	-	many	TRBJ1-2
CASSLTGAHGELFF	TGTGCCAGCAGCCTGACGGGGGCTCACGGGGAGCTGTTTTTT	TRBV7-9	-	-	TRBJ2-2
CASSSSHFYGYTF	TGTGCCAGCAGCTCCTCCCACTTCTATGGCTACACCTTC	TRBV11-2	-	many	TRBJ1-2
CASSYWVRTGGDEQYF	TGCGCCAGCAGCTATTGGGTCAGGACAGGGGGCGACGAGCAGTACTTC	TRBV5-1	TRBD1	many	TRBJ2-7
CASSQDAYQPQHF	TGCGCCAGCAGCCAAGATGCATATCAGCCCCAGCATTTT	TRBV4-1	-	many	TRBJ1-5
CAIRAGQGTSGNTIYF	TGTGCCATCAGAGCCGGACAGGGCACCTCTGGAAACACCATATATTTT	TRBV10-3	TRBD1	many	TRBJ1-3
CASSSLIGGYRAYEQYF	TGTGCCAGCAGTTCCCTTATTGGCGGGTACAGAGCCTACGAGCAGTACTTC	TRBV12-3/TRBV12-4	-	many	TRBJ2-7
CASRRSGTHYEQYF	TGTGCCAGCAGGCGAAGCGGGACCCACTACGAGCAGTACTTC	TRBV28	TRBD2	once	TRBJ2-7
CASSGNTEAFF	TGTGCCAGCTCGGGGAACACTGAAGCTTTCTTT	TRBV19	-	many	TRBJ1-1
CASTPGVSTDTQYF	TGTGCCAGCACCCCCGGGGTTAGCACAGATACGCAGTATTTT	TRBV12-3/TRBV12-4	-	few	TRBJ2-3
CAGKVFNTEAFF	TGTGCCGGAAAGGTCTTCAACACTGAAGCTTTCTTT	TRBV30	-	many	TRBJ1-1
CASSGYSGRYEQYF	TGCGCCAGCAGTGGGTATAGCGGGAGATACGAGCAGTACTTC	TRBV10-2	TRBD2	-	TRBJ2-7
CASRRRSGANVLTF	TGTGCCAGCCGACGGCGCTCTGGGGCCAACGTCCTGACTTTC	TRBV2	-	many	TRBJ2-6
CASSLSGLHGYTF	TGTGCCAGTAGTCTGTCGGGATTGCACGGCTACACCTTC	TRBV19	-	-	TRBJ1-2
CASSYAREGPYEQYF	TGTGCCAGCAGTTACGCCAGGGAGGGGCCCTACGAGCAGTACTTC	TRBV6-2/TRBV6-3	TRBD2	many	TRBJ2-7
CASSLGLVQAFF	TGTGCCAGCAGTCTCGGGCTCGTCCAGGCTTTCTTT	TRBV6-2/TRBV6-3	-	few	TRBJ1-1
CASSPPTGSNTEAFF	TGTGCCAGCAGTCCACCGACAGGTTCTAACACTGAAGCTTTCTTT	TRBV12-3/TRBV12-4	-	many	TRBJ1-1
CASSRPSDTQYF	TGTGCCAGCAGCAGACCATCAGATACGCAGTATTTT	TRBV7-8	-	-	TRBJ2-3
CASSERGYHSGNTIYF	TGCGCCAGCAGTGAGAGAGGGTATCACTCTGGAAACACCATATATTTT	TRBV10-1	-	many	TRBJ1-3
CASTPGIMRQGGDIKYF	TGTGCCAGTACTCCGGGAATTATGAGGCAGGGGGGAGACATTAAGTACTTC	TRBV19	-	-	TRBJ2-4
CASRSGMGNYGYTF	TGTGCCAGCAGGTCCGGTATGGGGAACTATGGCTACACCTTC	TRBV12-3/TRBV12-4	-	-	TRBJ1-2
CASSQDLAQPNTEAFF	TGCGCCAGCAGCCAAGATCTGGCCCAGCCTAACACTGAAGCTTTCTTT	TRBV4-1	-	few	TRBJ1-1
CASSSWTGEETQYF	TGCGCCAGCAGCTCGTGGACAGGGGAAGAGACCCAGTACTTC	TRBV5-1	TRBD1	many	TRBJ2-5
CASSQGLAGAINQPQHF	TGCGCCAGCAGCCAAGGGCTGGCCGGGGCGATCAATCAGCCCCAGCATTTT	TRBV4-1	-	many	TRBJ1-5
CASSPGSGRQFF	TGTGCCAGCAGCCCCGGCTCTGGCAGGCAGTTCTTC	TRBV11-3	-	-	TRBJ2-1
CASSLGISGNLTPLHF	TGTGCCAGCAGTTTAGGGATTTCCGGGAATCTGACACCCCTCCACTTT	TRBV12-3/TRBV12-4	-	many	TRBJ1-6
CASSYSSPGETQYF	TGTGCCAGCAGTTACTCGAGTCCGGGGGAGACCCAGTACTTC	TRBV6-5	-	many	TRBJ2-5
CASTSRTEIYEQYF	TGTGCCAGCACCAGTAGGACGGAAATCTACGAGCAGTACTTC	TRBV28	-	-	TRBJ2-7
CASSRDGQVWPQHF	TGTGCCAGCAGTCGGGACGGCCAGGTTTGGCCCCAGCATTTT	TRBV6-1	-	many	TRBJ1-5
CASTRRSYNSPLHF	TGTGCCAGCACACGGCGTTCCTATAATTCACCCCTCCACTTT	TRBV2	-	few	TRBJ1-6
CASWGRGRVNYGYTF	TGTGCCAGCTGGGGGCGGGGCAGGGTGAACTATGGCTACACCTTC	TRBV6-1	-	-	TRBJ1-2
CASSLARVAGVSNTGELFF	TGTGCCAGCAGCTTAGCGAGGGTAGCGGGGGTTTCGAACACCGGGGAGCTGTTTTTT	TRBV7-8	TRBD2	many	TRBJ2-2
CSARDRRGLYEQYF	TGCAGTGCTAGAGATAGAAGGGGCCTCTACGAGCAGTACTTC	TRBV20-1	-	many	TRBJ2-7
CPSSPGLFYEQYF	TGTCCCAGTAGTCCCGGACTGTTCTACGAGCAGTACTTC	TRBV19	-	-	TRBJ2-7